This TCR beta chain originates from a study of T-cell reconstitution after alpha-beta-depleted transplantation in children. This CDR3 is built from 13 residues. The V end was cut by 8 bases, the J end by 2 bases, with 13 bases between. In germline, CDR1 is SEHNR, CDR2 FQNEAQ (reference sequence). A library of TCRbeta sequences, prepared with unique molecular identifiers, was generated. TCRdb passed the PCR reads through MiXCR, listing each CDR3 protein once. The table lists approximately 100,000 distinct CDR3 sequences, 9.5% to 15% of them singletons. The sample in question was PBMCs from the stem cell graft donor, obtained from the stem cell graft. The V call is TRBV7-9, the J call TRBJ2-7; D remains unclear. The receptor's source is a human donor who donated a stem cell graft to a child with inherited bone marrow failure. The CDR3 spells CASGPGPPYEQYF. The CDR3, as DNA: TGTGCCAGCGGCCCCGGGCCCCCCTACGAGCAGTACTTC.